These T cell receptor beta chains were read from a single sample in a study of identifying expanded T cells in peripheral blood. The assay was immunoSEQ multiplex PCR, and TCRdb's table has in-frame clones only and misses some. The table shows about 82,000 clones, with around nine tenths occurring only once. Sequencing was done on a sample of blood. The receptors come from a person between 18 and 75 years old in good health. The CDR3 runs from the conserved cysteine through the conserved F or W.

v_gene	j_gene	CDR3aa
TRBV11-2	TRBJ2-6	CASSILGQGFSGANVLTF
TRBV19	TRBJ2-1	CASSIDPSGRSEQFF
TRBV6-5	TRBJ1-3	CASSYGQGPGNTIYF
TRBV19	TRBJ1-2	CASSIEQGYGYTF
TRBV18	TRBJ2-3	CASSRGSTDTQYF
TRBV29-1	TRBJ1-1	CSARQGRNTEAFF
TRBV6-6	TRBJ2-7	CASRPTSGSNYEQYF
TRBV5-1	TRBJ2-5	CASSFQSGETQYF
TRBV30	TRBJ2-4	CAWSVSETVNIQYF
TRBV19	TRBJ1-1	CASSILGQAGDTEAFF
TRBV6-5	TRBJ2-3	CASSYAPGQRTDTQYF
TRBV7-9	TRBJ1-2	CASSSAGTGLSGGYTF
TRBV19	TRBJ2-7	CASSIEQPPYEQYF
TRBV28	TRBJ1-2	CASSLLTGRGYTF
TRBV2	TRBJ1-1	CASSSLRTGGTGGGEAFF
TRBV5-5	TRBJ2-7	CASSLSGQGGSYEQYF
TRBV7-8	TRBJ2-6	CASSLELAPSGANVLTF
TRBV27	TRBJ1-1	CASSFRGAGTEAFF
TRBV30	TRBJ1-2	CAWSNLIPGGAGYGYTF